This T cell receptor beta chain was obtained from a study of T cells in localized non-small cell lung cancer (TCRdb year 2020). About the study as a whole: Comparing tumors with uninvolved tumor-adjacent lungs, the study looked at the T cell repertoires of about 240 patients with early-stage NSCLC. All 250 or so NSCLC patients in the cohort were treatment-naive and had localized lung tumors that were resected. The mean age of the NSCLC patients was about 70 years, with 120 to 150 men and around 100 women. Broader findings and caveats from the paper: A median of around 57 of the top 100 tumor clones turned up in the paired uninvolved adjacent lung, and 25 to 35 of those clones also ranked among the top 100 of that same adjacent lung. Higher blood T cell density associated with longer overall survival, while higher adjacent-lung clonality associated with shorter survival. Because of the exploratory design, TCR variables were selected using unadjusted p-values without false-discovery rate correction. Because multi-region sequencing of the tumors was not done, intratumor heterogeneity could not be ruled out. Uninvolved tumor-adjacent lung showed the highest T cell clonality, higher than tumor, which suggests more focused antigenic responses in the adjacent lung.

At diagnosis, tumor, uninvolved tumor-adjacent lung and peripheral blood were collected and then preserved as a mix of FFPE and fresh-frozen material. For TCR repertoire profiling, blood samples were analyzed as peripheral blood mononuclear cells. The immunoSEQ Assay was used to sequence TCR beta CDR3 regions from DNA. The authors' pipeline ran thus. To compute T cell density, TCR beta template counts were normalized to usable DNA, which was estimated by amplifying housekeeping genes. The preseqR package was used to estimate richness by extrapolating to 400,000 templates for PBMC samples and to 120,000 templates for tissue samples. Clonality was defined as one minus Pielou's evenness. Tissue-enriched TCRs were identified through differential abundance testing performed on productive amino-acid clonotypes, with a minimum total count of 5 and an alpha of 0.1. The Jaccard Index and the Morisita Overlap Index were used to measure repertoire overlap between compartments. GLIPH clustered TCR beta CDR3s with public tetramer-defined viral CDR3s; viral motifs required at least three viral sequences plus V-gene enrichment. This is the immuneACCESS table as TCRdb keeps it, with only in-frame sequences that have V and J called. A part of the clones is gone; compared with another copy, unresolved V genes explain less than half, and the rest is unexplained. V and J calls and clone size follow that table, whereas D and trimming were derived from the DNA. The sample contains 15,000 to 25,000 clones, about nine tenths of them found a single time. The ten largest make up about 4% of the sample.

Note on this clone: Its antigen remains unidentified. There are no base qualities to consult, and no much larger clone falls within one base.

Spanning cysteine to phenylalanine, the CDR3 consists of 14 amino acids. Solely the CDR3 DNA is kept, with 42 bases framed from the first base. In the germline V gene, CDR1 corresponds to ENHRY and CDR2 to SYGVKD. V is clipped by 8 bases and J by 3 bases, and the sequence between their germline boundaries is 16 bases long. The specimen comprised peripheral blood, sampled before any cancer treatment. The receptor was isolated from a male donor older than 55 with stage I squamous cell lung carcinoma. The V gene is TRBV10-3 and the J gene is TRBJ1-1; TRBD1 is perhaps the D gene, given 5 matching bases. The CDR3 region has the sequence CAIARDLTDTEAFF. The DNA sequence is TGTGCCATCGCAAGGGACCTCACGGACACTGAAGCTTTCTTT.